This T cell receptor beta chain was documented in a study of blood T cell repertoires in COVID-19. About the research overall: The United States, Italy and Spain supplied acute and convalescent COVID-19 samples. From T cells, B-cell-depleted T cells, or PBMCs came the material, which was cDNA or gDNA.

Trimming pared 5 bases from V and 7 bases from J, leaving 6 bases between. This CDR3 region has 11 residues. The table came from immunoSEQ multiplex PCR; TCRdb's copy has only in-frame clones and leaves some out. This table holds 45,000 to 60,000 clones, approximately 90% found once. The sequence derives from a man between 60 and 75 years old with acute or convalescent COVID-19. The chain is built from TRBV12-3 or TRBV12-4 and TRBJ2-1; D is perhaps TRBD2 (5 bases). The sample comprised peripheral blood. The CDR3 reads CASSRGNEQFF. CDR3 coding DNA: TGTGCCAGCAGTCGAGGGAATGAGCAGTTCTTC.